These 17 T cell receptor beta chains were sequenced from one sample in a study of cytomegalovirus exposure and HLA in healthy donors. The PCR ran on 60 Vbeta and 13 Jbeta primers. Sequencing was performed with immunoSEQ multiplex PCR; in TCRdb, only in-frame clones are kept and a portion is missing. The data show 150,000 to 200,000 clones, with roughly 79% seen just once and roughly 1% held by the top ten. The source material was PBMCs. These receptors all stem from a woman in her thirties or forties in good health and CMV-seronegative.

This sequence joins TRBV6-1 and TRBJ2-7, with 7 nucleotides matching TRBD1. Germline V gene sequence: CDR1 MNHNS, CDR2 SASEGT. J was trimmed by 1 base and V by 4 bases; bases with no gene match: 10. This CDR3 comprises 16 residues. The CDR3 nucleotides read TGTGCCAGCAGTGTCTCCGGGACAGCCTTATCCTACGAGCAGTACTTC. Translated: CASSVSGTALSYEQYF.

The V gene is TRBV19, the J gene TRBJ2-5; 7 bases fit TRBD1. Looked up from germline, CDR1 is LNHDA and CDR2 is SQIVND (reference sequence). Germline trimming cut 1 base from V and 4 bases from J; bases unmatched to any gene: 0. The CDR3 spans 13 residues. CDR3 residues: CASSIGQGETQYF. The CDR3, as DNA: TGTGCCAGTAGTATAGGACAGGGAGAGACCCAGTACTTC.

The chain couples TRBV9 to TRBJ1-2; 10 bases align to TRBD1. The CDR3 has 19 residues. Germline assignment: CDR1 SGDLS and CDR2 YYNGEE. V was pared by 4 bases and J by 6 bases, with 21 bases of the junction left unmatched. The CDR3 protein is CASSFRTGTGTGVPDGYTF. CDR3 nucleotide sequence: TGTGCCAGCAGCTTCCGAACCGGTACCGGGACAGGGGTTCCCGATGGCTACACCTTC. The full variable domain, its missing parts supplied by reference TRBV9 and TRBJ1-2, is DSGVTQTPKHLITATGQRVTLRCSPRSGDLSVYWYQQSLDQGLQFLIQYYNGEERAKGNILERFSAQQFPDLHSELNLSSLELGDSALYFCASSFRTGTGTGVPDGYTFGSGTRLTVV.

V is TRBV6-1 and J is TRBJ2-7; the match to TRBD1 covers 9 bases. Trimming took 10 bases from V and 1 from J; bases not matched to a gene: 11. The germline gives CDR1 MNHNS, CDR2 SASEGT. CDR3 size: 15 residues. CDR3 sequence reads: CATHRGQGFSYEQYF. For the CDR3, the DNA is TGTGCCACCCACCGTGGACAGGGGTTTTCCTACGAGCAGTACTTC.

CDR3: CASSFKTGANTIYF. The CDR3 region has the DNA TGTGCCAGCAGTTTTAAGACAGGGGCAAACACCATATATTTT. The V call is TRBV6-6, the J call TRBJ1-3; 8 bases align to TRBD1. The V segment lost 4 bases and the J segment 6 bases; nucleotides outside the gene matches: 5. The CDR3 contains 14 residues. Germline V gene lookup returns CDR1 MNHNY and CDR2 SVGAGI (reference sequence).

The rearrangement joins TRBV7-9 to TRBJ1-5, with no clear D. CDR3 length: 12 amino acids. The ends were cut back, 4 bases at V and 5 bases at J, with 6 bases in the middle. Germline V gives CDR1 SEHNR, CDR2 FQNEAQ (reference sequence). The CDR3 protein is CASSSLDQPQHF. The CDR3 DNA is TGTGCCAGCAGCTCCCTTGATCAGCCCCAGCATTTT. Drawing the rest from reference TRBV7-9 and TRBJ1-5, the complete variable domain is DTGVSQNPRHKITKRGQNVTFRCDPISEHNRLYWYRQTLGQGPEFLTYFQNEAQLEKSRLLSDRFSAERPKGSFSTLEIQRTEQGDSAMYLCASSSLDQPQHFGDGTRLSIL.

V and J are TRBV5-5 and TRBJ2-7; TRBD1 might be the D (6 bases). The CDR3 runs to 16 residues. V lost 0 bases to trimming and J lost 4 bases, with 17 bases between them. Germline V gene data show CDR1 as SGHKS and CDR2 as YYEKEE (reference sequence). The CDR3 coding sequence is TGTGCCAGCAGCTTGGCCGAAGGGGGAACCGGGTACGAGCAGTACTTC. Amino acids: CASSLAEGGTGYEQYF.

V gene TRBV5-6 combines with J gene TRBJ2-6; no definite D call. CDR1 and CDR2 (germline): SGHDT, YYEEEE. V lost 0 bases to trimming and J lost 4 bases, with 5 bases between them. This CDR3 spans 14 amino acids. CDR3 residues: CASSLVAGANVLTF. The CDR3, as DNA: TGTGCCAGCAGCTTGGTGGCCGGGGCCAACGTCCTGACTTTC.

The chain couples TRBV19 to TRBJ1-3; 7 bases align to TRBD1. Germline V gives CDR1 LNHDA, CDR2 SQIVND (reference sequence). This CDR3 is built from 15 residues. V trimming: 6 bases; J trimming: 2 bases; junction bases outside the gene matches: 7. CDR3 DNA sequence: TGTGCCAGTAGCCAACAGGGGTGGACTGGAAACACCATATATTTT. As protein: CASSQQGWTGNTIYF. Full variable domain (remainder filled in from reference TRBV19 and TRBJ1-3): DGGITQSPKYLFRKEGQNVTLSCEQNLNHDAMYWYRQDPGQGLRLIYYSQIVNDFQKGDIAEGYSVSREKKESFPLTVTSAQKNPTAFYLCASSQQGWTGNTIYFGEGSWLTVV.

The J gene is TRBJ1-4, the V gene TRBV12-1; TRBD1 was called by the table and not checked on the DNA. TRBV12-1 is a pseudogene. This CDR3 spans 14 amino acids. The CDR3 loop is CASSSGQKNEKLFF. As DNA, the CDR3 is TGTGCCAGCAGCTCGGGACAGAAAAATGAAAAACTGTTTTTT.

The chain has TRBV7-3 and TRBJ2-5; maybe TRBD1 (5 bases). This CDR3 is 13 amino acids long. Germline CDR1 SGHTA, CDR2 FQGTGA. V was trimmed by 5 bases and J by 1 base, leaving 8 bases between them. CDR3 sequence: CASSAGIQETQYF. The CDR3 nucleotides read TGTGCCAGCAGCGCAGGGATCCAAGAGACCCAGTACTTC.

The V call is TRBV5-4, the J call TRBJ2-5, with 7 positions matching TRBD2. Germline CDR1 is SGHNT and CDR2 is YYREEE (reference sequence). With 2 bases clipped from V and 4 bases from J, the junction kept 2 bases outside the gene matches. CDR3 length equals 13 residues. Here the CDR3 reads CASSLWGGETQYF. CDR3 DNA sequence: TGTGCCAGCAGCTTATGGGGGGGAGAGACCCAGTACTTC.

This chain links TRBV4-1 with TRBJ1-4; D is perhaps TRBD1 (6 bases). The CDR3 length is 16 residues. Looked up from germline, CDR1 is MGHRA and CDR2 is YSYEKL. V lost 1 base and J 4 bases, leaving 13 bases between the germline ends. In DNA, the CDR3 is TGCGCCAGCAGCCAAGGGGGAACAGGGTTTAATGAAAAACTGTTTTTT. It yields the protein CASSQGGTGFNEKLFF.

This chain links TRBV9 with TRBJ2-5, with a tentative D call TRBD2 (5 bases). Per the germline V gene, CDR1 is SGDLS and CDR2 is YYNGEE. Trimming left V 1 base short and J 5 bases short, with 15 bases between. The CDR3 length is 15 residues. The CDR3 bases are TGTGCCAGCAGCGTAAGGCAAGAGGGTGGGGAGACCCAGTACTTC. Protein product: CASSVRQEGGETQYF.

This clone has only one observation. The chain recombines TRBV6-1 with TRBJ1-2; TRBD1 matches 7 bases. After removal of 6 bases from V and 4 bases from J, the junction contained 11 bases not matched to a gene. CDR3 length: 15 residues. Germline CDR1 reads MNHNS; CDR2 reads SASEGT. The CDR3 spells CASRETRTGTYGYTF. The CDR3 region has the DNA TGTGCCAGCAGAGAGACTAGGACAGGTACCTATGGCTACACCTTC.

Note on this clone: Compared with germline, one end of the junction differs, possibly owing to a read error. The chain employs TRBV5-1 and TRBJ2-5, with 11 bases matching TRBD2. Germline V gives CDR1 SGHRS, CDR2 YFSETQ. The CDR3 consists of 14 residues. In nucleotides, the CDR3 is TGCGCCAGCAGGTTGGCTAGCGGGAGGGAGACCCAGTACTTC. Protein product: CASRLASGRETQYF.

This clone was seen once. The chain has TRBV7-8 and TRBJ1-1; the D is unclear. The CDR3 is made up of 11 amino acids. V dropped 5 bases and J dropped 5 bases, with 6 bases sitting between them. CDR1 is SGHVS and CDR2 is FQNEAQ in the germline V gene. The CDR3 coding sequence is TGTGCCAGCAGCCCTAAGACTGAAGCTTTCTTT. It translates to CASSPKTEAFF.